Described below is a single T cell receptor (beta chain) sequence and its context. The antigen remains unidentified. CDR1 and CDR2 (germline): SGHDT, YYEEEE. This CDR3 is 15 amino acids long. V was pared by 0 bases and J by 7 bases, with 11 bases between. This sample is part of a study of cytomegalovirus exposure and HLA in healthy donors. Study context: Assignment to the Caucasian-associated ancestry cluster applied to 81% of the roughly 420 genotyped donors. Overall study results and limits: Donors were assumed by presence/absence analyses to have roughly uniform sequencing depth. It was confirmed in vitro that three of the CMV-associated chains were specific for CMV antigens.

13 Jbeta primers and 60 Vbeta primers were used for the PCR. TCRdb's copy holds only in-frame clones and misses some; the assay was immunoSEQ multiplex PCR. This sample has around 190,000 clones, with roughly four fifths found just once. At the time of sampling, donors were nominally healthy, though unrecorded immune exposures were likely. Material: PBMCs. The chain carries TRBV5-6 and TRBJ1-6, with a tentative D call TRBD1 (6 bases). This receptor was taken from a man in his late teens or twenties in good health and CMV-seronegative. In nucleotides, the CDR3 is TGTGCCAGCAGCTTGGCGACAGGCTGGAATTCACCCCTCCACTTT. It codes for CASSLATGWNSPLHF. Combining the CDR3 with reference TRBV5-6 and TRBJ1-6 gives the whole variable domain DAGVTQSPTHLIKTRGQQVTLRCSPKSGHDTVSWYQQALGQGPQFIFQYYEEEERQRGNFPDRFSGHQFPNYSSELNVNALLLGDSALYLCASSLATGWNSPLHFGNGTRLTVT.